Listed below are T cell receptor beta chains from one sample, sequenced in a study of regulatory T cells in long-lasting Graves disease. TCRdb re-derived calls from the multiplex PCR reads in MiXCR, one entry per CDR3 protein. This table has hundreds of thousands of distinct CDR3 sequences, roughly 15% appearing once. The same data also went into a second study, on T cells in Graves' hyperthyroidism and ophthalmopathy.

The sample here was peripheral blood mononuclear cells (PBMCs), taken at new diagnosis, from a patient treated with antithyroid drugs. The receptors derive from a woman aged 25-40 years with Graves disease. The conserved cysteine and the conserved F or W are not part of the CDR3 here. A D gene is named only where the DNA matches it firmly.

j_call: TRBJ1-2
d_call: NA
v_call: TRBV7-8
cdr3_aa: ASSLERERLYGYT

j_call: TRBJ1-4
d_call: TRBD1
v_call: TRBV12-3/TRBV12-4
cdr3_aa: ASSSLRTGSEKLF

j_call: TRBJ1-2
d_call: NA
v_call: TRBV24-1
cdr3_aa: ATRDFRLYGYT

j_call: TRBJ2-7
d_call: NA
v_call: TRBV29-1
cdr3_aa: SASLGTQITYEQY

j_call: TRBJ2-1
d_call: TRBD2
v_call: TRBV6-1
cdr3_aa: ASRPGLASYF

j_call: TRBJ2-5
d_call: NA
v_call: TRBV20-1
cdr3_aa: SAREGTVPFGTQY

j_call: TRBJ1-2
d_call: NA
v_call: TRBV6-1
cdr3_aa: ASSPERRQANGYT

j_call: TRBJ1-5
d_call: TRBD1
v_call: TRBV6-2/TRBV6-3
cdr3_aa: ASRDGQGNSNQPQH

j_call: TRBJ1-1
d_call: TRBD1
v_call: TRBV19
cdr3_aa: ASGDRESTEAF

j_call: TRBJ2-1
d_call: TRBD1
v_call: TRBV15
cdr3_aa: ATSRVLPWTGNNEQF

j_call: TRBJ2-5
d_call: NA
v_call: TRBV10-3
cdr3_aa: AISESDWGETQY

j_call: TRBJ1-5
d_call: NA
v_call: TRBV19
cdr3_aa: ASSIVRGQPQH

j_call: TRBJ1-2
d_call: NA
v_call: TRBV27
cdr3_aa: ASSFGGAFNYGYT

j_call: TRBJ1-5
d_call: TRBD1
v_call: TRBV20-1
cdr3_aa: SARLRDRANQPQH

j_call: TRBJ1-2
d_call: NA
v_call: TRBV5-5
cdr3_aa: ASSLLQANYGYT

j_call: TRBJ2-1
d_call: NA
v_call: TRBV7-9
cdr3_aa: ASSLLDRSSYNEQF

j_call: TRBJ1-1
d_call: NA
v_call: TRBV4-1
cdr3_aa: ASSQALPRFTGNTEAF

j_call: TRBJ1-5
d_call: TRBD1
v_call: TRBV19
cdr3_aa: ASRDRGGPSNQPQH

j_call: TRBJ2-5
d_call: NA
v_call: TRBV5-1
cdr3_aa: ASTGQNQETQY

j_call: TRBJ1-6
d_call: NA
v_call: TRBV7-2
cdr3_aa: ASSLVRTANNSPLH

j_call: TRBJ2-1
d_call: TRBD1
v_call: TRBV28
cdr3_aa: ASSQGAGRRGEQF

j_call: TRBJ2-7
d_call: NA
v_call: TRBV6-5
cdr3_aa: ASSYSYSPYEQY

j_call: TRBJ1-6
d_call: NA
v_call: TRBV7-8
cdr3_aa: ASSLVPGTTRSPLH

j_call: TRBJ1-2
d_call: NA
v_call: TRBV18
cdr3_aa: ASSPDGIYIWSYT

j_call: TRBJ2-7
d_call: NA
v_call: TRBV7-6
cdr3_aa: ASSLYAGTKYEQY

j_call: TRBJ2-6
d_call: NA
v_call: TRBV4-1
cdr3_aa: ASSQVAQRTAGANVLT

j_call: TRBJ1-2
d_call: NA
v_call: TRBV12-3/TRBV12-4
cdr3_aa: ASSLALYGYT

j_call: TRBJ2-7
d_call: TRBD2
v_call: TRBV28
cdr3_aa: ASRASGGSCEQY

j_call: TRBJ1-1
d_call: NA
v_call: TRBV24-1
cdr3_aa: ATIRSSGNAF